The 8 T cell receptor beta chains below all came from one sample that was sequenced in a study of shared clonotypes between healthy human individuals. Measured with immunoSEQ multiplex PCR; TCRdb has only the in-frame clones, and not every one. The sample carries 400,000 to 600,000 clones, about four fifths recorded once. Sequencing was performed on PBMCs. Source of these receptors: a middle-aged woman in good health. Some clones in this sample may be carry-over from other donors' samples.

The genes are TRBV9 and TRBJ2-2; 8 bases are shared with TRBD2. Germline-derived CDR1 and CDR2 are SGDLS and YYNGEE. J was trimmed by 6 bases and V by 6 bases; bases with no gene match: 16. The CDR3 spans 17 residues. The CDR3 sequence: CASTQGTGGPTPGELFF. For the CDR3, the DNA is TGTGCCAGCACCCAGGGGACGGGAGGGCCGACACCCGGGGAGCTGTTTTTT. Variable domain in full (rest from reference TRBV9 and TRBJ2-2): DSGVTQTPKHLITATGQRVTLRCSPRSGDLSVYWYQQSLDQGLQFLIQYYNGEERAKGNILERFSAQQFPDLHSELNLSSLELGDSALYFCASTQGTGGPTPGELFFGEGSRLTVL.

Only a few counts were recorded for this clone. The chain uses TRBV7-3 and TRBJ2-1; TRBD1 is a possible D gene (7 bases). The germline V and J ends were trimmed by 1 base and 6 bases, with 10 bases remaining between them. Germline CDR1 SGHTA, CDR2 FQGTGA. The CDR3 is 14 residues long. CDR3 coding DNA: TGTGCCAGCAGCTTAATGCAGGGGGGCAATGAGCAGTTCTTC. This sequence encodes CASSLMQGGNEQFF.

CDR3 loop: CASSIRTPANEQFF. As DNA, the CDR3 is TGTGCCAGCAGCATTCGGACACCGGCCAATGAGCAGTTCTTC. J is TRBJ2-1 and V is TRBV11-2; D is perhaps TRBD1 (5 bases). Germline V gene lookup returns CDR1 SGHAT and CDR2 FQNNGV. V was clipped by 5 bases and J by 6 bases, with 14 bases between them. This CDR3 contains 14 residues.

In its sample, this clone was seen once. The CDR3 protein is CASSAPPGGGSSYNEQFF. CDR3 bases: TGTGCCAGCAGCGCCCCTCCGGGAGGGGGGAGCTCCTACAATGAGCAGTTCTTC. V gene TRBV7-8 combines with J gene TRBJ2-1; 8 bases map to TRBD2. The CDR3 spans 18 residues. After removal of 5 bases from V and 0 bases from J, the junction contained 12 bases not matched to a gene. Germline CDR1 and CDR2: SGHVS and FQNEAQ.

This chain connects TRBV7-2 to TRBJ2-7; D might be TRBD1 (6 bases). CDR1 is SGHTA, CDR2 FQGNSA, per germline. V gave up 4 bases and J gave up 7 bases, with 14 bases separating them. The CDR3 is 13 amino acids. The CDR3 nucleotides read TGTGCCAGCAGCTACGGACAGCTGGGGGAGCAGTACTTC. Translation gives CASSYGQLGEQYF.

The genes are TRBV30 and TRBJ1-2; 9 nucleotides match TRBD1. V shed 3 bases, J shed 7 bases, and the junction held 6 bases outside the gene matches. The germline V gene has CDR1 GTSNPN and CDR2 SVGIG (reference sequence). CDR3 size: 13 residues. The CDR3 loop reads CAWSTQGAVGYTF. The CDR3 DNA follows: TGTGCCTGGAGCACACAGGGGGCGGTTGGCTACACCTTC.

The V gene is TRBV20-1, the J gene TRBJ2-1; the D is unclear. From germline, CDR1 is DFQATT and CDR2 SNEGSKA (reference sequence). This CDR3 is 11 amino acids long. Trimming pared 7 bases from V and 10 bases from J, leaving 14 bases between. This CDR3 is CSVYGGPEQFF. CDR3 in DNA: TGCAGTGTTTACGGTGGGCCCGAGCAGTTCTTC.

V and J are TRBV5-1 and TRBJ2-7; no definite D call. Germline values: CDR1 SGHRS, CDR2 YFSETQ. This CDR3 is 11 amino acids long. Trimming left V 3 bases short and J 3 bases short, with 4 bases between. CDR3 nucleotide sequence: TGCGCCAGCAGCTCCCTCTACGAGCAGTACTTC. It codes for CASSSLYEQYF.